Below are 4 T cell receptor beta chains sequenced from a single sample in a study of metastatic and nonmetastatic thyroid tumors. TCRdb reassembled clones from the PCR reads with MiXCR. The sample yields 25,000 to 35,000 clones, roughly 17% seen once. Each patient came to thyroid surgery without any prior treatment (of any kind). Sequencing was done on a sample of blood. The receptors shown here come from a female donor with papillary thyroid cancer or a benign thyroid nodule (not recorded which). Some clones in this sample may be carry-over from other donors' samples.

This clone occurred many times. The rearrangement uses TRBV5-1 and TRBJ2-2; 10 bases agree with TRBD1. Germline CDR1 and CDR2: SGHRS and YFSETQ. The CDR3 contains 15 residues. Losses at the gene ends were 3 bases for V and 1 base for J; bases not matched to a gene: 0. The chain's CDR3 is CASSWTGGNTGELFF. As DNA, the CDR3 is TGCGCCAGCAGCTGGACAGGGGGGAACACCGGGGAGCTGTTTTTT.

This clone was found many times. The J gene is TRBJ1-2, the V gene TRBV6-1; D is unresolved. The germline V and J ends were trimmed by 3 bases and 5 bases, with 16 bases remaining between them. This CDR3 has 15 amino acids. CDR1 and CDR2 (germline): MNHNS, SASEGT. CDR3 coding DNA: TGTGCCAGCAGTGACGAGAGAGGGCGATGGTATGGCTACACCTTC. Translation: CASSDERGRWYGYTF.

In this sample, this clone turned up many times. This sequence joins TRBV19 and TRBJ1-5, with D perhaps TRBD1 (6 bases). The CDR3 is made up of 15 amino acids. CDR1 and CDR2 from the germline V gene are LNHDA and SQIVND (reference sequence). V was pared by 5 bases and J by 0 bases, with 11 bases between. The CDR3 region is CASSGQGISNQPQHF. The CDR3 nucleotides read TGTGCCAGTAGTGGGCAGGGGATTAGCAATCAGCCCCAGCATTTT.

The CDR3 spells CASSPNSFDTGELFF. The CDR3 DNA is TGTGCCAGCAGCCCGAACTCTTTTGACACCGGGGAGCTGTTTTTT. The chain recombines TRBV9 with TRBJ2-2, with D hard to call. The CDR3 runs to 15 residues. With 4 bases removed from V and 3 bases from J, the gap between germline ends came to 13 bases. The germline V gene encodes CDR1 SGDLS and CDR2 YYNGEE.